The entry below gives a single TCR beta chain sequence along with its context. Its cognate antigen has yet to be identified. No much larger clonotype is one base removed from it; base qualities were not supplied. This entry belongs to a study of blood T cell repertoires in COVID-19 (TCRdb year 2020). In the study overall: Collaborator samples came from the United States, Italy and Spain and covered acute and convalescent phases of COVID-19. The repertoires were made available in a free public database intended to serve as a resource for research on the immune response to SARS-CoV-2. The prospective study material was composed of cDNA or gDNA derived from T cells, B-cell-depleted T cells, or PBMCs. HLA class I and class II types, where available, came from metadata supplied by the sample provider rather than from assay-based typing. The sample metadata nearly always contained a de-identified subject ID, COVID-19 status, age in years and sex. Subjects who had been exposed to COVID-19, were actively infected with it, or had recovered from it provided the deeply sampled blood TCRbeta repertoires that made up the dataset. Samples were obtained from the ongoing ImmuneRACE study (first 160 participants) and from approximately 1,200 subjects provided by 6 global collaborators.

Here is what the overall study found, with its caveats: The quantity of clinical and demographic metadata differed by source and by participant and was supplied without curation.

The collaborating institutions used their own protocols to collect whole blood in K2EDTA tubes. Collaborator samples were shipped for TCRbeta analysis as frozen whole blood, isolated PBMCs, or DNA extracted from either sample type. Germline trimming amounts to 6 bases on V and 5 bases on J, with 6 as the count of junction bases outside the gene matches. The CDR3 runs 15 amino acids, cysteine and phenylalanine included. The sequence is cut down to CDR3 DNA, 45 bases in frame from base 1. The germline V gene yields MNHEY for CDR1 and SVGAGI for CDR2. TCRbeta CDR3 regions were amplified from genomic DNA using the immunoSEQ Assay, a bias-controlled multiplex PCR. Turning to the authors' computational methods: The number of nucleated cells in each sample was estimated from the amplification of reference gene primers within the assay. Sequence reads were collapsed and filtered to measure the absolute abundance of every unique TCRbeta CDR3 rearrangement. Productive Simpson clonality was computed per sample as the square root of Simpson's diversity index over productive rearrangements. What TCRdb holds here is the immuneACCESS table cut down to in-frame rearrangements. Part of the clones is not present; checked against another copy, under half of the missing clones reflect an unresolved V gene, and the others are unexplained. D and trimming were read from the DNA, whereas the V and J calls and clone size are those reported in that table. The sample table lists roughly 100,000 clones, approximately 84% of them with a count of one. Of the sample, around 10% is held by the ten largest clones.

Here the chain combines TRBV6-5 and TRBJ2-7; TRBD2 agrees with 14 junctional bases. The sequencing sample was made of peripheral blood. The sequence was collected from a man aged 40-49 years with active or convalescent COVID-19. The CDR3 loop reads CASSRTSGGSNEQYF. The DNA sequence is as follows: TGTGCCAGCAGCCGGACTAGCGGGGGGAGCAACGAGCAGTACTTC.